Below, 21 T cell receptor beta chains from the same sample are listed, as sequenced in a study of T cell repertoires in aging, cancer and after chemotherapy. The template was genomic DNA from peripheral blood, not RNA. Rearranged V-D-J TRB sequences were amplified with a mixed TRB-A/B primer pool. TCRdb redid the calling of the multiplex PCR reads with MiXCR, one entry per CDR3 protein. The sample consists of about 5,000 distinct CDR3 sequences, about 40% of them appearing once. Sample: blood. Receptors originate from a human donor with a blood cancer.

This chain joins TRBV7-2 and TRBJ2-3; D gene ambiguous. Germline V CDR1 and CDR2: SGHTA, FQGNSA. The CDR3 runs to 14 residues. V was clipped by 2 bases and J by 0 bases, with 6 bases between them. The CDR3 sequence: CASSLSGSTDTQYF. For the CDR3, the DNA is TGTGCCAGCAGCTTAAGTGGGAGCACAGATACGCAGTATTTT.

V gene TRBV15 combines with J gene TRBJ2-1, with D unclear. Trimming removed 0 bases at V and 9 bases at J, with 6 bases between. The CDR3 consists of 12 residues. Germline loops: CDR1 LNHNV, CDR2 YYDKDF (reference sequence). The CDR3 nucleotides are TGTGCCACCAGCAGAGATTACGGTGAGCAGTTCTTC. Protein sequence: CATSRDYGEQFF.

The rearrangement joins TRBV18 to TRBJ2-7, with 15 positions matching TRBD2. The germline CDR1 and CDR2 sequences are KGHSH and LQKENI. J gave up 6 bases and V 3 bases, and 9 bases lay outside the gene matches. The CDR3 runs 17 residues. The CDR3 is CASSPLGLAGGPVEQYF. CDR3 bases: TGTGCCAGCTCACCCTTAGGACTAGCGGGAGGGCCGGTCGAGCAGTACTTC.

The V gene is TRBV5-1, the J gene TRBJ2-2, with TRBD1 matching 7 bases. V trimming: 4 bases; J trimming: 0 bases; junction bases outside the gene matches: 3. CDR3 length: 15 residues. Germline V gene lookup returns CDR1 SGHRS and CDR2 YFSETQ. The CDR3 protein is CASSVDRPNTGELFF. CDR3 sequence (DNA): TGCGCCAGCAGCGTGGACAGGCCGAACACCGGGGAGCTGTTTTTT.

The chain is built from TRBV18 and TRBJ2-5; no reliable D call. Germline V gene data show CDR1 as KGHSH and CDR2 as LQKENI. This CDR3 is 13 amino acids long. The V gene lost 4 bases and the J gene lost 10 bases, with 16 bases spanning the gap. The CDR3 DNA sequence: TGTGCCAGCTCACGGGATAGCTCCAAGGTCCAGTACTTC. Protein sequence: CASSRDSSKVQYF.

V and J are TRBV6-1 and TRBJ1-1, with 9 nucleotides matching TRBD1. The germline V gene has CDR1 MNHNS and CDR2 SASEGT. This CDR3 region has 15 residues. Losses at the gene ends were 5 bases for V and 1 base for J; bases not matched to a gene: 5. The CDR3 region is CASSLRTGENTEAFF. As DNA, the CDR3 is TGTGCCAGCAGTCTACGGACAGGGGAGAACACTGAAGCTTTCTTT.

The chain carries TRBV5-1 and TRBJ2-1, with 10 nucleotides matching TRBD2. The CDR3 is 17 residues long. V shed 0 bases and J 5 bases; nucleotides not matched to a gene: 8. The germline CDR1 and CDR2 sequences are SGHRS and YFSETQ. CDR3 region: CASSLAIRSGGNNEQFF. DNA for the CDR3: TGCGCCAGCAGCTTGGCAATCCGTAGCGGGGGGAACAATGAGCAGTTCTTC.

There are a few counts of this clonotype. The rearrangement uses TRBV6-5 and TRBJ2-4, with a tentative D call TRBD2 (5 bases). This CDR3 comprises 13 residues. The germline CDR1 and CDR2 sequences are MNHEY and SVGAGI. V was shortened by 10 bases and J by 0 bases, with 10 bases between the two germline ends. The CDR3 loop reads CATSGIAKNIQYF. CDR3 bases: TGTGCCACCTCCGGGATAGCCAAAAACATTCAGTACTTC.

This clonotype came up once. This rearrangement joins TRBV18 to TRBJ2-7, with no clear D. The CDR3 extends over 13 amino acids. The germline CDR1 and CDR2 sequences are KGHSH and LQKENI. Trimming cost V 2 bases and J 3 bases, with 8 bases left between them. CDR3 amino acids: CASSPGLNYEQYF. Here the CDR3 DNA reads TGTGCCAGCTCACCAGGGCTGAACTACGAGCAGTACTTC.

The rearrangement joins TRBV7-9 to TRBJ2-1, with a possible D match to TRBD2 (6 bases). The germline V gene has CDR1 SEHNR and CDR2 FQNEAQ (reference sequence). The CDR3 runs 15 residues. The ends were cut back, 5 bases at V and 6 bases at J, with 17 bases in the middle. Written as DNA, the CDR3 is TGTGCCAGCAGCCAAGGCACTAGCTTTCCCAATGAGCAGTTCTTC. It translates to CASSQGTSFPNEQFF.

This clonotype appeared a few times. The J gene is TRBJ2-5, the V gene TRBV19; maybe TRBD1 (5 bases). The germline V gene has CDR1 LNHDA and CDR2 SQIVND (reference sequence). CDR3 length equals 15 residues. Trimming removed 5 bases from V and 5 bases from J, with 18 bases in between. The CDR3 is CASSADQGAPETQYF. The CDR3 DNA is TGTGCCAGTAGTGCCGACCAGGGTGCACCGGAGACCCAGTACTTC.

The CDR3 region has the DNA TGTGCCACCAGCAGACTAGCGGGGGGCTACGAGCAGTACTTC. It codes for CATSRLAGGYEQYF. This chain connects TRBV15 to TRBJ2-7; TRBD2 matches at 11 bases. V lost 2 bases to trimming and J lost 3 bases; unmatched junction nucleotides: 0. Germline values: CDR1 LNHNV, CDR2 YYDKDF (reference sequence). This CDR3 spans 14 amino acids.

The chain employs TRBV30 and TRBJ1-1, with a tentative D call TRBD1 (5 bases). Trimming removed 1 base at V and 5 bases at J, with 11 bases between. The germline V gene has CDR1 GTSNPN and CDR2 SVGIG (reference sequence). The CDR3 length is 13 residues. CDR3 sequence: CAWSGGGWTEAFF. CDR3 nucleotides: TGTGCCTGGAGTGGCGGGGGGTGGACTGAAGCTTTCTTT.

This clonotype is classed as medium-sized. The rearrangement links TRBV19 to TRBJ2-2; perhaps TRBD1 as D (5 bases). Trimming pared 4 bases from V and 6 bases from J, leaving 12 bases between. This CDR3 has 14 residues. The germline V gene has CDR1 LNHDA and CDR2 SQIVND (reference sequence). CDR3 DNA sequence: TGTGCCAGTAGTAGCATGCAGGGCCCCGGGGAGCTGTTTTTT. This translates into CASSSMQGPGELFF.

The genes are TRBV19 and TRBJ1-4; no definite D call. Germline V gene data show CDR1 as LNHDA and CDR2 as SQIVND (reference sequence). V lost 6 bases and J lost 8, with 13 bases in between. This CDR3 is 13 amino acids long. CDR3 nucleotide sequence: TGTGCCAGTAGCACCCCTCAACGGGAAAAACTGTTTTTT. As protein: CASSTPQREKLFF.

The chain joins TRBV20-1 to TRBJ2-1, with 14 bases identical to TRBD2. Germline V CDR1 and CDR2: DFQATT, SNEGSKA (reference sequence). The length of the CDR3 is 18 residues. Germline trimming cut 6 bases from V and 7 bases from J; bases unmatched to any gene: 17. The CDR3 DNA reads as TGCAGTGCCCGGGGTTTGACTAGCGGGAGGGCCGGGTGGAATGAGCAGTTCTTC. It codes for CSARGLTSGRAGWNEQFF.

The CDR3 DNA sequence: TGTGCCAGCAAACAGGGAGGGCCGCTCTACAATGAGCAGTTCTTC. This encodes CASKQGGPLYNEQFF. The gene calls are TRBV27 and TRBJ2-1, with D possibly matching TRBD2 (7 bases). The CDR3 length is 15 residues. Between the trimmed V and J ends, which lost 7 bases and 3 bases, there was a span of 16 bases. The V gene's germline CDR1 is MNHEY and CDR2 SMNVEV (reference sequence).

The chain uses TRBV6-2 or TRBV6-3 and TRBJ2-5, with TRBD1 as a possible D gene (6 bases). Trimming cost V 6 bases and J 4 bases, with 18 bases left between them. The germline V gene has CDR1 MNHEY and CDR2 SVGEGT. The CDR3 covers 15 residues. CDR3 amino acids: CASSFSSTGPETQYF. The CDR3, as DNA: TGTGCCAGCAGCTTCAGCAGTACAGGGCCAGAGACCCAGTACTTC.

The rearrangement links TRBV18 to TRBJ1-3, with D hard to call. V lost 1 base to trimming and J lost 3 bases, with 7 bases between them. This CDR3 contains 14 residues. CDR1 is KGHSH, CDR2 LQKENI, per germline. This CDR3 reads CASSPQQNGNTIYF. The CDR3 DNA is TGTGCCAGCTCACCACAACAGAATGGAAACACCATATATTTT.

The J gene is TRBJ2-5, the V gene TRBV27; D unresolved. The CDR3 spans 14 residues. V was trimmed by 8 bases and J by 5 bases, leaving 18 bases between them. The germline CDR1 and CDR2 sequences are MNHEY and SMNVEV (reference sequence). CDR3: CASGYPTKGETQYF. The CDR3 region has the DNA TGTGCCAGCGGATATCCAACTAAAGGGGAGACCCAGTACTTC.

This clonotype has a handful of counts. The chain couples TRBV29-1 to TRBJ1-4, with TRBD1 matching 9 bases. This CDR3 is 14 amino acids long. The V segment lost 4 bases and the J segment 8 bases; nucleotides outside the gene matches: 8. In germline, CDR1 is SQVTM, CDR2 ANQGSEA. CDR3 in amino acids: CSVVDRGSREKLFF. The CDR3 nucleotides read TGCAGCGTTGTGGACAGGGGTTCGCGCGAAAAACTGTTTTTT. The whole variable domain, remainder taken from reference TRBV29-1 and TRBJ1-4, is SAVISQKPSRDICQRGTSLTIQCQVDSQVTMMFWYRQQPGQSLTLIATANQGSEATYESGFVIDKFPISRPNLTFSTLTVSNMSPEDSSIYLCSVVDRGSREKLFFGSGTQLSVL.